This T cell receptor (beta chain) was identified during a study of metastatic and nonmetastatic thyroid tumors. Background on the study: Malignant and benign thyroid patients had repertoires compared in peripheral blood and tumor or nodule tissue.

TCRdb re-clonotyped the PCR reads through MiXCR. The table includes some 90,000 clones, less than 10% detected once. The CDR3 is made up of 17 amino acids. The germline gives CDR1 MNHEY, CDR2 SMNVEV (reference sequence). Unmatched junction bases numbered 11, after V lost 5 bases and J lost 2 bases. Patients had received no treatment of any kind before thyroid surgery. This clone was seen at least ten times. Material: blood. The chain employs TRBV27 and TRBJ1-5, with TRBD1 identical over 8 bases. The sequence came from a female donor with papillary thyroid cancer or a benign thyroid nodule (not recorded which). Some clones in this sample may be carry-over from other donors' samples. The CDR3 region is CASSPDPDRGRNQPQHF. The CDR3 nucleotides are TGTGCCAGCAGTCCAGACCCTGACAGGGGTCGCAATCAGCCCCAGCATTTT.